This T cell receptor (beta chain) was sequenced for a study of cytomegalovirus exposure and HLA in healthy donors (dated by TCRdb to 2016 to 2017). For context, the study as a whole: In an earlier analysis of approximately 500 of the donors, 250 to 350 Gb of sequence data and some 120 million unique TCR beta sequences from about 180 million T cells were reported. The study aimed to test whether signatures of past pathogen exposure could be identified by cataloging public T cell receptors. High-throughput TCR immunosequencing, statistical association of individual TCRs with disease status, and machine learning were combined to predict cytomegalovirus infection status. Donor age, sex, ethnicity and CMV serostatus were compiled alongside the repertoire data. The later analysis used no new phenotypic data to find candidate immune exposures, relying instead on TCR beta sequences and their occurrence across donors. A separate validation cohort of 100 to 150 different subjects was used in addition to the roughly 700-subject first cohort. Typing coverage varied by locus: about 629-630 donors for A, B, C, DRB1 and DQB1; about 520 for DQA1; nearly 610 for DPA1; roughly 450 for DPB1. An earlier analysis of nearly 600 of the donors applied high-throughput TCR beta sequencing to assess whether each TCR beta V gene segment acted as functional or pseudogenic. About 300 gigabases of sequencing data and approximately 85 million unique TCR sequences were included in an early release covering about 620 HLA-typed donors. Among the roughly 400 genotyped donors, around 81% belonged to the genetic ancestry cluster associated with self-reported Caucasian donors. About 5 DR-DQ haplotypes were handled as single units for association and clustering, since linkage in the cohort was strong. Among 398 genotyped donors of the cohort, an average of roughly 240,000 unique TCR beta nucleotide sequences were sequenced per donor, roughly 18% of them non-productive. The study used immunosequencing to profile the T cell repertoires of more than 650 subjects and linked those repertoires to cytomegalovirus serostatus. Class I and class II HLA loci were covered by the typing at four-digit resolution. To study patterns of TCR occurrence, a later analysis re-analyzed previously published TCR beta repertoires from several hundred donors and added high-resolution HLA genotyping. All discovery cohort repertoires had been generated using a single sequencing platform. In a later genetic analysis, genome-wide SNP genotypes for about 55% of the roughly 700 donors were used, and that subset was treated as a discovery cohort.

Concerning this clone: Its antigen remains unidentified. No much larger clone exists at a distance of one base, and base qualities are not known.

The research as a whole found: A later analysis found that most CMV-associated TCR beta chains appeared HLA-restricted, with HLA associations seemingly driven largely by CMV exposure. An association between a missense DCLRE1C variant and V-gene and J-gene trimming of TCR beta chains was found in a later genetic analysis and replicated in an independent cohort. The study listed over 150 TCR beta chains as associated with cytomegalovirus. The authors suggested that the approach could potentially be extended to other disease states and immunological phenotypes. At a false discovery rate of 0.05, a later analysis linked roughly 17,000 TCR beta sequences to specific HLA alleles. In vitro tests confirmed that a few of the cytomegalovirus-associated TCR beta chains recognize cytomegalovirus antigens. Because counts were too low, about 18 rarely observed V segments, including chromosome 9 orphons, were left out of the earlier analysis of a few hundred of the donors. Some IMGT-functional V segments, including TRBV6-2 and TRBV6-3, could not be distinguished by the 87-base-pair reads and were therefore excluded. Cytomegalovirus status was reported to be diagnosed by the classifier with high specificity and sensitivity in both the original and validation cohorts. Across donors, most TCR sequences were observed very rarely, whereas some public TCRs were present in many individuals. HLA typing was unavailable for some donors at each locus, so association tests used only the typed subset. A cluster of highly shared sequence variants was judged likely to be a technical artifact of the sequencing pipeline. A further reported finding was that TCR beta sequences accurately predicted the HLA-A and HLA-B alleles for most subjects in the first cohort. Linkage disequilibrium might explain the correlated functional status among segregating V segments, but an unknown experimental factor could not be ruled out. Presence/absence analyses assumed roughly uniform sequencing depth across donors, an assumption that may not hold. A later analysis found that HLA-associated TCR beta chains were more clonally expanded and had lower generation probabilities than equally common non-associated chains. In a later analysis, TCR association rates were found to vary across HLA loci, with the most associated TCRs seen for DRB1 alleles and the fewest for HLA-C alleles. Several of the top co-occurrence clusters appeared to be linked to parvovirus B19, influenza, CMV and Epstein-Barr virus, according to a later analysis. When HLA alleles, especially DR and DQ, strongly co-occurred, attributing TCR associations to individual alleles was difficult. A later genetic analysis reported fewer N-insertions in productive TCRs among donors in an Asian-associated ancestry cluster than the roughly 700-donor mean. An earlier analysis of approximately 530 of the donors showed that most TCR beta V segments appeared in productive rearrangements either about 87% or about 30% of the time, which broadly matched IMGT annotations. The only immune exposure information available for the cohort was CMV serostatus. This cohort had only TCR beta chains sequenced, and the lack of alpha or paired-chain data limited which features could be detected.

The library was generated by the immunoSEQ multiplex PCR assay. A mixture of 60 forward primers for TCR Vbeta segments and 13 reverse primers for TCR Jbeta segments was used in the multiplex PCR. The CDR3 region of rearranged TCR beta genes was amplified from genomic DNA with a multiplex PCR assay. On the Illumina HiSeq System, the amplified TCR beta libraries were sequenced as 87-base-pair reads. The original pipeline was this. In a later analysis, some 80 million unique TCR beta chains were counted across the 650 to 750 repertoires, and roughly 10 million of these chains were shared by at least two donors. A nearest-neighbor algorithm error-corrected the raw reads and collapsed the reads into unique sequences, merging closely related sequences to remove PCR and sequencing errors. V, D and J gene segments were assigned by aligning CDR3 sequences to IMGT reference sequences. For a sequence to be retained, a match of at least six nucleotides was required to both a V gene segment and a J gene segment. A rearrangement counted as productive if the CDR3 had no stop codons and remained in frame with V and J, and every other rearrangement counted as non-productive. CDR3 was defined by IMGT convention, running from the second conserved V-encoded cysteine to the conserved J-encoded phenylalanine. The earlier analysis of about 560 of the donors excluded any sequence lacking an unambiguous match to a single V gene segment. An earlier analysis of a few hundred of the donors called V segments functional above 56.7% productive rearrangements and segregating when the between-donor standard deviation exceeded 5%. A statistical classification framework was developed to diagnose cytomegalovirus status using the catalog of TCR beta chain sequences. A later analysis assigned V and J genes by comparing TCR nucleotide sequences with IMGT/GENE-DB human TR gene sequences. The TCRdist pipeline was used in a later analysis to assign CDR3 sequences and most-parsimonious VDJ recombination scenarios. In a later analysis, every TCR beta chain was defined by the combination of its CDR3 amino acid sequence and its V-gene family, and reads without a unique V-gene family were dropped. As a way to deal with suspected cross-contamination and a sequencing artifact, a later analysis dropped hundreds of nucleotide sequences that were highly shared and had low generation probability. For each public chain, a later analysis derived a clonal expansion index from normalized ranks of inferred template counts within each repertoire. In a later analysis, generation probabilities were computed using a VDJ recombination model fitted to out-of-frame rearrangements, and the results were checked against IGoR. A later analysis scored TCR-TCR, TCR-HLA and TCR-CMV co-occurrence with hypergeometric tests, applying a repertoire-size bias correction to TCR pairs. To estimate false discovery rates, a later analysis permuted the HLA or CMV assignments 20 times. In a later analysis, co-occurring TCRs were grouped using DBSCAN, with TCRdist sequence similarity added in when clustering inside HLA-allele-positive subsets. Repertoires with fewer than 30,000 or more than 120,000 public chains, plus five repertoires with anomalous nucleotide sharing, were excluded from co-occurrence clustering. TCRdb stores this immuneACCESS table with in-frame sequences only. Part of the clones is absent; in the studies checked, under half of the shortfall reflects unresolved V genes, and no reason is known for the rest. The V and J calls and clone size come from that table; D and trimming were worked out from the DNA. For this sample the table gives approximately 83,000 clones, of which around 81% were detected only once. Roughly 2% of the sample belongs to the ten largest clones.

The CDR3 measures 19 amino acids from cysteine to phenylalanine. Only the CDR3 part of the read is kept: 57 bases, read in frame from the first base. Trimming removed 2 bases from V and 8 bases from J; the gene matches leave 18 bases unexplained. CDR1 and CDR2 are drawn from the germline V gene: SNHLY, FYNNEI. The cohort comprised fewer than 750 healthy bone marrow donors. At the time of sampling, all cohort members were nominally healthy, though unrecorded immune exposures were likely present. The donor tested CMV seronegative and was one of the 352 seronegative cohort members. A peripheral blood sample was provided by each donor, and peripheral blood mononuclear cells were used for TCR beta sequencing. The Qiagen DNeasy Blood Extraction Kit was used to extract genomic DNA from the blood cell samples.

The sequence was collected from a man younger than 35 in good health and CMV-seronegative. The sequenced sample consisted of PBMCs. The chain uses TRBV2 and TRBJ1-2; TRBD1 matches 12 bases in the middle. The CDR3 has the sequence CASSETPHPGTGGAGGYTF. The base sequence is TGTGCCAGCAGTGAAACACCTCACCCCGGGACAGGGGGCGCCGGGGGCTACACCTTC.